The 9 T cell receptor beta chains below were found in one sample sequenced in a study of cytomegalovirus exposure and HLA in healthy donors (TCRdb year 2017). The library was generated by the immunoSEQ multiplex PCR assay. For the multiplex PCR, a mixture combining 60 forward primers for TCR Vbeta segments and 13 reverse primers for TCR Jbeta segments was used. TCRdb took this table from immuneACCESS and kept in-frame rearrangements with V and J called. Such tables lack part of the clones; where checked against another copy, unresolved V genes explain under half of the gap, and the rest is unexplained. The sample includes over 95,000 clones, with around 77% observed a single time. The leading ten clones occupy roughly 7.7% of the sample. Sequencing was carried out using PBMCs. These TCRs come from a female donor in good health and CMV-seronegative.

The CDR3 DNA reads TGTGCCAGCAGCTTGAGGATTAGCGAGCAGTACTTC. Translated: CASSLRISEQYF. The J gene is TRBJ2-7, the V gene TRBV7-2; D ambiguous. Germline V gene lookup returns CDR1 SGHTA and CDR2 FQGNSA. Trimming removed 3 bases at V and 6 bases at J, with 9 bases between. The CDR3 is made up of 12 amino acids.

For the CDR3, the DNA is TGCGCCAGCAGCCGAGGGACTAGCGGGCGGTTCACCGGGGAGCTGTTTTTT. It is translated as CASSRGTSGRFTGELFF. This chain links TRBV5-1 with TRBJ2-2; 12 bases map to TRBD2. Germline V gene lookup returns CDR1 SGHRS and CDR2 YFSETQ. Losses at the gene ends were 4 bases for V and 4 bases for J; bases not matched to a gene: 8. This CDR3 has 17 residues.

This clone was picked up a small number of times. The CDR3 DNA sequence: TGTGCCACCAGCTTAGGACTAGCAGCGTACGAGCAGTACTTC. Translated, it gives CATSLGLAAYEQYF. The chain couples TRBV15 to TRBJ2-7, with 8 nucleotides matching TRBD2. CDR1 is LNHNV, CDR2 YYDKDF, per germline (reference sequence). The CDR3 runs to 14 residues. J gave up 4 bases and V 5 bases, and 7 bases lay outside the gene matches.

V gene TRBV6-5 combines with J gene TRBJ2-4; TRBD2 might be the D (5 bases). The CDR3 has 11 residues. Between the trimmed V and J ends, which lost 8 bases and 6 bases, there was a span of 8 bases. Germline CDR1 MNHEY, CDR2 SVGAGI. The CDR3 DNA is TGTGCCAGCCGGGAAACAAACATTCAGTACTTC. Its translation: CASRETNIQYF.

V gene TRBV6-5 combines with J gene TRBJ1-1; maybe TRBD1 (6 bases). The CDR3 covers 16 residues. V lost 0 bases and J 0 bases, leaving 11 bases between the germline ends. Germline loops: CDR1 MNHEY, CDR2 SVGAGI. CDR3 in DNA: TGTGCCAGCAGTTACTCGGGACATCAGATGAACACTGAAGCTTTCTTT. Translating it yields CASSYSGHQMNTEAFF.

V gene TRBV18 combines with J gene TRBJ2-3; 8 bases map to TRBD2. The V gene end was trimmed by 2 bases and the J gene end by 6 bases; junction bases not matched to a gene: 13. Per the germline V gene, CDR1 is KGHSH and CDR2 is LQKENI. The CDR3 runs 17 residues. The CDR3 spells CASSPKIPGLVNDTQYF. For the CDR3, the DNA is TGTGCCAGCTCACCAAAAATACCGGGACTAGTAAATGATACGCAGTATTTT.

This chain uses TRBV7-9 with TRBJ2-1; 8 bases fit TRBD1. The CDR3 length is 15 residues. Germline CDR1 and CDR2: SEHNR and FQNEAQ (reference sequence). Trimming removed 6 bases from V and 7 bases from J; junction bases left unmatched: 11. The CDR3 here is CASSRSGQDLNEQFF. CDR3 DNA sequence: TGTGCCAGCAGTCGTTCGGGACAGGATCTGAATGAGCAGTTCTTC.

The chain joins TRBV28 to TRBJ1-1; D may be TRBD1 (5 bases). Per germline, CDR1 MDHEN and CDR2 SYDVKM. V lost 9 bases and J 6 bases, leaving 20 bases between the germline ends. There are 14 residues in the CDR3. The CDR3 loop is CASVMRDPHPEAFF. The DNA of the CDR3 is TGTGCCAGTGTAATGCGGGACCCGCACCCTGAAGCTTTCTTT.

V and J are TRBV27 and TRBJ1-1; D is unclear. This CDR3 contains 14 residues. CDR1 and CDR2 from the germline V gene are MNHEY and SMNVEV (reference sequence). Trimming took 5 bases from V and 5 from J, leaving 15 bases between them. The CDR3 loop is CASSLRPEGTEAFF. CDR3 DNA: TGTGCCAGCAGTCTACGACCCGAGGGAACTGAAGCTTTCTTT.